The 18 T cell receptor beta chains below were found in one sample sequenced in a study of regulatory T cells in long-lasting Graves disease. Construction of TCR beta libraries relied on iRepertoire HTBI primers and on Arm-PCR targeting CDR3 regions. TCRdb reanalysed the multiplex PCR reads using MiXCR and keeps one entry per CDR3 protein. There are some 440,000 distinct CDR3 sequences in the sample; around 20% occur only once, and about 7.8% lies in the top ten. The time point: persistent/refractory GD, antithyroid drugs over 5 years with positive TRAb. Researchers made the TCR library from RNA that was extracted from PBMCs. The material sequenced was peripheral blood mononuclear cells (PBMCs), taken when the disease was refractory, from a patient treated with antithyroid drugs. The origin of the receptors is a female donor with Graves disease.

This clonotype was counted many times. The chain couples TRBV12-3 or TRBV12-4 to TRBJ1-5; 10 nucleotides match TRBD1. J was trimmed by 6 bases and V by 5 bases; bases with no gene match: 13. CDR3 size: 17 residues. The CDR3 sequence is CASSQSGTGEMSQPQHF. CDR3 in DNA: TGTGCCAGCAGTCAGTCCGGGACAGGGGAGATGAGTCAGCCCCAGCATTTT.

J is TRBJ2-1 and V is TRBV15; the match to TRBD2 covers 9 bases. V was clipped by 0 bases and J by 10 bases; unmatched bases: 13. CDR1 is LNHNV, CDR2 YYDKDF, per germline (reference sequence). The CDR3 has 17 residues. CDR3: CATSRDPAGGAGGEQFF. CDR3 nucleotides: TGTGCCACCAGCAGAGATCCAGCGGGGGGTGCGGGAGGCGAGCAGTTCTTC. Based on the CDR3 plus reference TRBV15 and TRBJ2-1, the full variable domain is DAMVIQNPRYQVTQFGKPVTLSCSQTLNHNVMYWYQQKSSQAPKLLFHYYDKDFNNEADTPDNFQSRRPNTSFCFLDIRSPGLGDTAMYLCATSRDPAGGAGGEQFFGPGTRLTVL.

The V gene is TRBV12-3 or TRBV12-4, the J gene TRBJ2-4, with D tentatively TRBD1 or TRBD2 (6 bases each). The V end was cut by 7 bases, the J end by 1 base, with 14 bases between. The CDR3 has 15 residues. CDR3 coding DNA: TGTGCCAGCACCGGAGTAGGGGGGGCCAAAAACATTCAGTACTTC. It is translated as CASTGVGGAKNIQYF.

This clonotype was observed at least ten times. The V and J genes are TRBV27 and TRBJ2-5; D gene unclear. Trimming stripped 4 bases from V and 3 bases from J, with 12 bases between. Germline values: CDR1 MNHEY, CDR2 SMNVEV (reference sequence). This CDR3 comprises 14 residues. The CDR3 loop is CASSWSSGKETQYF. CDR3 sequence (DNA): TGTGCCAGCAGTTGGTCGTCAGGAAAAGAGACCCAGTACTTC.

This clonotype was detected ten times or more. The gene calls are TRBV5-1 and TRBJ1-1; maybe TRBD1 (5 bases). This CDR3 has 15 residues. Trimming removed 6 bases from V and 0 bases from J, with 15 bases in between. Germline CDR1 SGHRS, CDR2 YFSETQ. The CDR3 DNA reads as TGCGCCAGCATAAAGGACCCGGACATGAACACTGAAGCTTTCTTT. Its translation is CASIKDPDMNTEAFF.

The chain is built from TRBV7-9 and TRBJ1-6, with TRBD1 matching over 10 bases. The germline CDR1 and CDR2 sequences are SEHNR and FQNEAQ (reference sequence). The V segment lost 5 bases and the J segment 4 bases; nucleotides outside the gene matches: 5. The CDR3 runs 16 residues. CDR3 nucleotides: TGTGCCAGCAGCCTGGGACAGGGGTTATATAATTCACCCCTCCACTTT. Amino acids: CASSLGQGLYNSPLHF.

A few counts support this clonotype. The chain has TRBV5-1 and TRBJ1-1; no reliable D call. The V end lost 0 bases, the J end lost 7 bases, and 10 bases lay between the germline ends. CDR3 size: 13 residues. Germline CDR1 SGHRS, CDR2 YFSETQ. CDR3 in amino acids: CASSLEGLGEAFF. The CDR3 DNA is TGCGCCAGCAGCTTGGAGGGATTGGGTGAAGCTTTCTTT.

This clonotype was counted only a few times. This chain links TRBV12-3 or TRBV12-4 with TRBJ2-2; 10 nucleotides align to TRBD2. The CDR3 runs to 20 residues. Germline trimming cut 3 bases from V and 0 bases from J; bases unmatched to any gene: 13. The CDR3: CASSLVLAGGDLTNTGELFF. Written as DNA, the CDR3 is TGTGCCAGCAGTTTGGTCTTAGCGGGGGGCGACCTGACGAACACCGGGGAGCTGTTTTTT.

The chain uses TRBV12-3 or TRBV12-4 and TRBJ2-1; 7 bases line up with TRBD2. Trimming at V came to 6 bases and at J to 5 bases, leaving 19 bases not matched to a gene. CDR3 length: 18 amino acids. The CDR3 region has the DNA TGTGCCAGCAGCCGGGGAGGGAGGGCGAAGGCCCGGGACAATGAGCAGTTCTTC. It specifies CASSRGGRAKARDNEQFF.

Ten or more counts support this clonotype. J is TRBJ1-4 and V is TRBV12-3 or TRBV12-4, with D unclear. Trimming pared 1 base from V and 5 bases from J, leaving 11 bases between. The CDR3 runs to 15 residues. The chain's CDR3 is CASSLEGRINEKLFF. The DNA of the CDR3 is TGTGCCAGCAGTTTAGAGGGCAGAATAAATGAAAAACTGTTTTTT.

This clonotype was detected ten times or more. The V and J genes are TRBV6-2 or TRBV6-3 and TRBJ2-7; no reliable D call. Germline V gives CDR1 MNHEY, CDR2 SVGEGT. The CDR3 is 13 amino acids. V was shortened by 3 bases and J by 5 bases, with 11 bases between the two germline ends. The CDR3 DNA sequence: TGTGCCAGCAGTTATACCCAGGCTAACGAGCAGTACTTC. Translated, it gives CASSYTQANEQYF.

This chain links TRBV30 with TRBJ1-2; perhaps TRBD1 as D (6 bases). CDR3 size: 16 residues. From germline, CDR1 is GTSNPN and CDR2 SVGIG (reference sequence). V was cut by 0 bases and J by 6 bases, with 20 bases left in between. The CDR3 loop is CAWSVVGLYRVDGYTF. In DNA, the CDR3 is TGTGCCTGGAGTGTGGTAGGGCTGTACAGGGTCGATGGCTACACCTTC.

This clonotype was detected once. A junction boundary mismatches the germline segment, possibly from a read error. The gene calls are TRBV7-7 and TRBJ2-1, with D maybe TRBD2 (6 bases). Germline loops: CDR1 SSHAT, CDR2 FNYEAQ (reference sequence). The CDR3 has 14 amino acids. Here the CDR3 reads CASSLGGIHNEQFF. CDR3 DNA: TGTGCTAGCAGCTTGGGCGGGATCCACAATGAGCAGTTCTTC.

This clonotype turned up a few times. V is TRBV11-2 and J is TRBJ2-2; D gene unclear. Trimming removed 5 bases from V and 4 bases from J, with 14 bases in between. The CDR3 spans 15 residues. Germline V gene data show CDR1 as SGHAT and CDR2 as FQNNGV. This CDR3 reads CASSTARHITGELFF. The CDR3 bases are TGTGCCAGCAGCACAGCCCGACACATCACCGGGGAGCTGTTTTTT.

This clonotype was found many times. The rearrangement uses TRBV11-2 and TRBJ2-7, with 7 bases fitting TRBD1. V was pared by 6 bases and J by 6 bases, with 11 bases of the junction left unmatched. CDR1 and CDR2 from the germline V gene are SGHAT and FQNNGV. The CDR3 runs to 14 residues. This CDR3 reads CASRLTGMGSEQYF. CDR3 coding DNA: TGTGCCAGCAGACTGACAGGGATGGGCTCCGAGCAGTACTTC.

This clonotype showed up many times. The chain carries TRBV18 and TRBJ1-2; TRBD1 agrees at 10 bases. The CDR3 runs to 14 residues. The V segment lost 2 bases and the J segment 4 bases; nucleotides outside the gene matches: 1. CDR1 and CDR2 from the germline V gene are KGHSH and LQKENI. CDR3 in DNA: TGTGCCAGCTCACCAAGACAGGGGGCCTATGGCTACACCTTC. Translation gives CASSPRQGAYGYTF.

This clonotype has at least ten counts. The V gene is TRBV6-1, the J gene TRBJ1-5; maybe TRBD1 (6 bases). The CDR3 runs to 15 residues. V lost 0 bases, J lost 3 bases, and 9 bases lay in between. Looked up from germline, CDR1 is MNHNS and CDR2 is SASEGT. The CDR3 loop is CASSEAGHNNQPQHF. In DNA, the CDR3 is TGTGCCAGCAGTGAAGCGGGACACAACAATCAGCCCCAGCATTTT.

This clonotype turned up a few times. The gene calls are TRBV20-1 and TRBJ1-2, with D possibly being TRBD1 (5 bases). The CDR3 loop spans 13 amino acids. The V gene's germline CDR1 is DFQATT and CDR2 SNEGSKA (reference sequence). The V end was cut by 3 bases, the J end by 4 bases, with 12 bases between. The CDR3 region is CSASHRRGYGYTF. CDR3 coding DNA: TGCAGTGCTAGTCACAGGAGGGGCTATGGCTACACCTTC.